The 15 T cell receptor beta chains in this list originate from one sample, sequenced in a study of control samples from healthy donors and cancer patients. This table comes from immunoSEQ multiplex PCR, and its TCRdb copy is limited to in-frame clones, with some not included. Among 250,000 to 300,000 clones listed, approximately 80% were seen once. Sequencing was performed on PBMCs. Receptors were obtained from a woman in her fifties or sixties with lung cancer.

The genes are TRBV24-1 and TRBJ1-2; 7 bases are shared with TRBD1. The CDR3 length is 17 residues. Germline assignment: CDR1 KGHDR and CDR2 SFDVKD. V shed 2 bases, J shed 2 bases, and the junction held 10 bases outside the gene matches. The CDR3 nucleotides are TGTGCCACCAGTGATTCGGGCCCCGTGACAGGGAACTATGGCTACACCTTC. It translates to CATSDSGPVTGNYGYTF.

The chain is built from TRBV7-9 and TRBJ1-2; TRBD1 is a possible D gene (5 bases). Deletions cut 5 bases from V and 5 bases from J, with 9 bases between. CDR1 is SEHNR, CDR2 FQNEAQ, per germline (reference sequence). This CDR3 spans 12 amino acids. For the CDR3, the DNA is TGTGCCAGCAGCGATCAGGGTTATGGCTACACCTTC. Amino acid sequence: CASSDQGYGYTF.

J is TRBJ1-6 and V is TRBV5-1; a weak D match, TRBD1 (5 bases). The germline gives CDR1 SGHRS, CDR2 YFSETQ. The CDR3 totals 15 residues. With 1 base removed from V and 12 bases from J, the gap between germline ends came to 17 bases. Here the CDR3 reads CASSLPAQGGEPLHF. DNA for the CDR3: TGCGCCAGCAGCTTGCCAGCTCAGGGCGGAGAACCCCTCCACTTT.

CDR3: CASSGESTDTQYF. The CDR3 bases are TGTGCCAGCAGTGGGGAGAGCACAGATACGCAGTATTTT. This chain connects TRBV2 to TRBJ2-3; D possibly corresponds to TRBD2 (5 bases). Germline values: CDR1 SNHLY, CDR2 FYNNEI. V lost 4 bases to trimming and J lost 0 bases, with 5 bases between them. The CDR3 contains 13 residues. Looking up the rest from reference TRBV2 and TRBJ2-3 gives the full variable domain: EPEVTQTPSHQVTQMGQEVILRCVPISNHLYFYWYRQILGQKVEFLVSFYNNEISEKSEIFDDQFSVERPDGSNFTLKIRSTKLEDSAMYFCASSGESTDTQYFGPGTRLTVL.

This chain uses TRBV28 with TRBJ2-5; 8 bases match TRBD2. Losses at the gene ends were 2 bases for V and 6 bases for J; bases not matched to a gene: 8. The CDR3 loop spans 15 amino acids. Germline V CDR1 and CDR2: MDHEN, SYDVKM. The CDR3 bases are TGTGCCAGCAGTTTAGGTAGCGGGATTGGAAAGACCCAGTACTTC. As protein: CASSLGSGIGKTQYF.

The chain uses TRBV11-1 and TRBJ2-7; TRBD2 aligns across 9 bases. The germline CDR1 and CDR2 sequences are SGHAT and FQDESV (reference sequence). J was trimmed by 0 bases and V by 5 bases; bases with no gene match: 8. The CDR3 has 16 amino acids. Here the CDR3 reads CASSRGVAGASYEQYF. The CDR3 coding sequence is TGTGCCAGCAGCCGCGGGGTAGCGGGGGCCTCCTACGAGCAGTACTTC. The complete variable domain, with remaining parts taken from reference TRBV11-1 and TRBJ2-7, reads EAEVAQSPRYKITEKSQAVAFWCDPISGHATLYWYRQILGQGPELLVQFQDESVVDDSQLPKDRFSAERLKGVDSTLKIQPAELGDSAMYLCASSRGVAGASYEQYFGPGTRLTVT.

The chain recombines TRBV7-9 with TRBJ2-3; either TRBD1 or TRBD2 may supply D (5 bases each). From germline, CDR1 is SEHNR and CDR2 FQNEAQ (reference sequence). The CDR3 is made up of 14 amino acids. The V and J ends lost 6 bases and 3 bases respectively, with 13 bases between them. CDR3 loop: CASSSLGVTDTQYF. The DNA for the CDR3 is TGTGCCAGCAGTTCACTGGGGGTTACAGATACGCAGTATTTT. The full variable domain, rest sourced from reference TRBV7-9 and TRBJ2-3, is DTGVSQNPRHKITKRGQNVTFRCDPISEHNRLYWYRQTLGQGPEFLTYFQNEAQLEKSRLLSDRFSAERPKGSFSTLEIQRTEQGDSAMYLCASSSLGVTDTQYFGPGTRLTVL.

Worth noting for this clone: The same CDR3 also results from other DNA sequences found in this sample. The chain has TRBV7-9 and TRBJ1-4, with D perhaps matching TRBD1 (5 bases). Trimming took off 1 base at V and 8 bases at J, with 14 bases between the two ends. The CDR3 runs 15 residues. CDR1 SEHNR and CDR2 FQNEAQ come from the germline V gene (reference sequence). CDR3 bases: TGTGCCAGCAGCTTAGTGGAGGGGCTGGGGGAAAAACTGTTTTTT. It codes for CASSLVEGLGEKLFF.

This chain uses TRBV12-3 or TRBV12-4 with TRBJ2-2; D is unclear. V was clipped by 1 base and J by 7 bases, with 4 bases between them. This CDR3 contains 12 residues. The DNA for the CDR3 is TGTGCCAGCAGTTTAGGACTCGGGGAGCTGTTTTTT. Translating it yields CASSLGLGELFF.

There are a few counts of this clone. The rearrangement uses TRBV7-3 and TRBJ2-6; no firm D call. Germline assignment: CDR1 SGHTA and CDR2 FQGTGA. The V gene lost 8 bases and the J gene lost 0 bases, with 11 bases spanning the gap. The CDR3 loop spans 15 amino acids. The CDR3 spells CASSPLHSGANVLTF. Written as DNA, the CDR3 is TGTGCCAGCTCTCCTCTCCACTCTGGGGCCAACGTCCTGACTTTC. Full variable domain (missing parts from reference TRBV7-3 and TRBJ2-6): GAGVSQTPSNKVTEKGKYVELRCDPISGHTALYWYRQSLGQGPEFLIYFQGTGAADDSGLPNDRFFAVRPEGSVSTLKIQRTERGDSAVYLCASSPLHSGANVLTFGAGSRLTVL.

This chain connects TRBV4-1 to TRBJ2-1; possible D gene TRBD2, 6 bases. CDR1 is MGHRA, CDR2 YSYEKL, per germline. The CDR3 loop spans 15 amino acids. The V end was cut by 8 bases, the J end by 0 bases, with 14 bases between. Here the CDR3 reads CASSWGGSSYNEQFF. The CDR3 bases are TGCGCCAGCTCATGGGGAGGATCCTCCTACAATGAGCAGTTCTTC.

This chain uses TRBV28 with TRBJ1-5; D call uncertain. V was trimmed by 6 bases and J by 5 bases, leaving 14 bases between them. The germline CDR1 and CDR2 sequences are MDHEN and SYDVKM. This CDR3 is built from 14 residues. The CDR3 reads CASRYSDIYQPQHF. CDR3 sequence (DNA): TGTGCCAGCAGATACAGCGATATTTATCAGCCCCAGCATTTT.

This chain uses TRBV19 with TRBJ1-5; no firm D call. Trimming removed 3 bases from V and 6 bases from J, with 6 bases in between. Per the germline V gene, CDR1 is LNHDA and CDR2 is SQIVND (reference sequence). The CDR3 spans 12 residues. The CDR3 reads CASSMLGQPQHF. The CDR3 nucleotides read TGTGCCAGTAGTATGTTGGGTCAGCCCCAGCATTTT.

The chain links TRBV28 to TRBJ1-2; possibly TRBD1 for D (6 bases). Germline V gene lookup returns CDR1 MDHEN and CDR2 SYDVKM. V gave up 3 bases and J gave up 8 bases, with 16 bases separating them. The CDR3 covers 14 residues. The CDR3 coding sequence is TGTGCCAGCAGTTTTTTCGCTTATGGGGGCGGCTACACCTTC. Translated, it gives CASSFFAYGGGYTF.

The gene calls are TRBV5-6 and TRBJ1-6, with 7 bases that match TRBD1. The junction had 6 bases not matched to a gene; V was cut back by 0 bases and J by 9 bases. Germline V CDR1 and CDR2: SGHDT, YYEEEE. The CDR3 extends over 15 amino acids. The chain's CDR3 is CASSLAAGGGSPLHF. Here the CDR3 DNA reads TGTGCCAGCAGCTTGGCCGCAGGGGGAGGTTCACCCCTCCACTTT.